What follows describes a single T cell receptor beta chain. The source of the sample is a study of cytotoxic CD8 clonotypes in ibrutinib-treated CLL. Study summary: Responses comprised about 25 partial and 2 complete; at median approximately six years, 14 remained remitted and around 12 progressed.

Some clones are missing from TCRdb's copy, which holds only in-frame ones; the method was immunoSEQ multiplex PCR. The sample shows 90,000 to 150,000 clones, 58% of them seen only once. Unmatched junction bases numbered 13, after V lost 7 bases and J lost 6 bases. This CDR3 has 16 amino acids. Germline CDR1 is LNHDA and CDR2 is SQIVND (reference sequence). Material: PBMCs, obtained after 24 months of ibrutinib treatment. The chain is built from TRBV19 and TRBJ1-2, with 11 bases matching TRBD1. The sequence was obtained from a human donor with chronic lymphocytic leukemia. CDR3 amino acids: CASTPDRGRPTDGYTF. The CDR3, as DNA: TGTGCCAGTACCCCGGACAGGGGGCGACCGACTGATGGCTACACCTTC.